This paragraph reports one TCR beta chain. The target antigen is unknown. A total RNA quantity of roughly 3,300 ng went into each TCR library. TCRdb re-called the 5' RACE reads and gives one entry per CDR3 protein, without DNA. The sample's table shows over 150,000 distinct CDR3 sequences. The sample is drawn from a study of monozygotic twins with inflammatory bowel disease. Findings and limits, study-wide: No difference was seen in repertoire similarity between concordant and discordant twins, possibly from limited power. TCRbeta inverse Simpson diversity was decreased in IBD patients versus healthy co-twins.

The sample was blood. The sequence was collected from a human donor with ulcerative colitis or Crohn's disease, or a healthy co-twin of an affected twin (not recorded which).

CDR3 sequence reads: CSARDGGGRRNGELFF. The chain is built from TRBV20-1 and TRBJ2-2; TCRdb names TRBD1, which stays unverified in the absence of DNA. Germline loops: CDR1 DFQATT, CDR2 SNEGSKA (reference sequence). CDR3 length: 16 amino acids.